These T cell receptor beta chains were read from a single sample in a study of blood T cell repertoires in COVID-19. Clones were sequenced by immunoSEQ multiplex PCR, and TCRdb holds only the in-frame ones, with some missing. This table holds about 130,000 clones, just over 75% found once. Sequenced input: peripheral blood. All receptors derive from a human donor in a cohort sampled during active COVID-19. CDR3s include the opening cysteine and the closing phenylalanine or tryptophan. A D gene is named only where the DNA matches it firmly. The listing skips clone size in some rows; elsewhere it reads once, few, many or a size class.

D gene	J gene	V gene	clone size	CDR3 DNA	CDR3 protein
NA	TRBJ2-1	TRBV9	once	TGTGCCAGCATGGAGGGCCGCTCCTACAATGAGCAGTTCTTC	CASMEGRSYNEQFF
TRBD1	TRBJ2-7	TRBV19	NA	TGTGCCAGTAGTCGACAGGGGGCGAGGGAGCAGTACTTC	CASSRQGAREQYF
NA	TRBJ1-1	TRBV9	NA	TGTGCCAGCAGCCGGGATACGGTGAACACTGAAGCTTTCTTT	CASSRDTVNTEAFF
TRBD1	TRBJ1-1	TRBV7-9	NA	TGTGCCAGCAGCCCACGGGACAGGAGGAACACTGAAGCTTTCTTT	CASSPRDRRNTEAFF
TRBD1	TRBJ2-7	TRBV19	NA	TGTGCCAGTAGTATCCCCGGACAGGATTACGAGCAGTACTTC	CASSIPGQDYEQYF
NA	TRBJ1-1	TRBV19	NA	TGTGCCAGTAGTATAGATCACGGGGGAAACACTGAAGCTTTCTTT	CASSIDHGGNTEAFF
TRBD1	TRBJ1-1	TRBV28	NA	TGTGCCAGCAGCCCCGGGACAGGGGGGTGGGCTTTCTTT	CASSPGTGGWAFF
NA	TRBJ2-5	TRBV28	NA	TGTGCCAGCATCCCCTTCGGGGGACCCCAAGAGACCCAGTACTTC	CASIPFGGPQETQYF
TRBD1	TRBJ1-4	TRBV4-1	NA	TGCGCCAGCAGCCAAAAAACAGGGGGGAGGGAAAAACTGTTTTTT	CASSQKTGGREKLFF
TRBD2	TRBJ2-5	TRBV2	NA	TGTGCCAGTAAGAGACCCGGGACTAGCAGGCAAGAGACCCAGTACTTC	CASKRPGTSRQETQYF
NA	TRBJ2-5	TRBV5-1	NA	TGCGCCAGCAGCCCCAGCAGACCGGGACAAGGGCAGACCCAGTACTTC	CASSPSRPGQGQTQYF
NA	TRBJ2-1	TRBV7-2	NA	TGTGCCAGCAGCTCTCCTTCTGAGCAGTTCTTC	CASSSPSEQFF
TRBD1	TRBJ2-7	TRBV6-5	once	TGTGCCAGTGAAGTGGGACAGTCCTACGAGCAGTACTTC	CASEVGQSYEQYF
NA	TRBJ2-3	TRBV11-2	NA	TGTGCCAGCAGCAGACTGACCCTGCCCGATACGCAGTATTTT	CASSRLTLPDTQYF
NA	TRBJ2-3	TRBV6-5	NA	TGTGCCAGCAGTCGGACAGATACGCAGTATTTT	CASSRTDTQYF
TRBD1	TRBJ1-5	TRBV7-2	NA	TGTGCCAGCAGCTTTCTCCCCCCCTCATACAGGGGCCACAATCAGCCCCAGCATTTT	CASSFLPPSYRGHNQPQHF
TRBD1	TRBJ1-1	TRBV3-1/TRBV3-2	NA	TGTGCCAGCAGCCCCTGGGGACAGGGAGGCGCTGAAGCTTTCTTT	CASSPWGQGGAEAFF
NA	TRBJ1-2	TRBV28	NA	TGTGCCAGCAGTTCCCCAGGGAGGGACTATGGCTACACCTTC	CASSSPGRDYGYTF
TRBD1	TRBJ1-4	TRBV7-2	NA	TGTGCCAGCAGCTTACGGGACAGGGCGGGGGCGAATGAAAAACTGTTTTTT	CASSLRDRAGANEKLFF
NA	TRBJ1-6	TRBV6-5	NA	TGTGCCAGCAGTTACTGGCAGAATAATTCACCCCTCCACTTT	CASSYWQNNSPLHF
NA	TRBJ2-3	TRBV7-8	NA	TGTGCCAGCAGCTGGGAGCTGGGGGATACGCAGTATTTT	CASSWELGDTQYF
NA	TRBJ1-5	TRBV19	NA	TGTGCCAGTAGTATCAGTCTTCATCAGCCCCAGCATTTT	CASSISLHQPQHF
NA	TRBJ1-2	TRBV21-1	NA	TGTGCCAGCAGCGCCCATAGAGAGTCGAGGGACTATGGCTACACCTTC	CASSAHRESRDYGYTF
TRBD1	TRBJ1-2	TRBV27	NA	TGTGCCAGCAGTTCCATACAGGGGGTGATCTATGGCTACACCTTC	CASSSIQGVIYGYTF
TRBD2	TRBJ2-7	TRBV19	NA	TGTGCCAGTAAATCGGCGGGGGGGCGGCGGGAGCAGTACTTC	CASKSAGGRREQYF
NA	TRBJ2-5	TRBV4-2	once	TGTGCCAGCAGCCAAGATTCCGCAGGGGGGACCCAGGAGACCCAGTACTTC	CASSQDSAGGTQETQYF
NA	TRBJ2-1	TRBV9	NA	TGTGCCAGCACCCCAGGCCTAGAATCGCGGCGGGGGCAGTTCTTC	CASTPGLESRRGQFF
NA	TRBJ2-5	TRBV9	NA	TGTGCCAGCAGCGTTGGGGGACTCCAAGAGACCCAGTACTTC	CASSVGGLQETQYF
NA	TRBJ2-2	TRBV2	NA	TGTGCCAGCAGTGAGCGGCAGGCGGGGACCGGGGAGCTGTTTTTT	CASSERQAGTGELFF
TRBD2	TRBJ2-3	TRBV10-1	few	TGCGCCAGCAGCCTAGTGAGCGGGGGACAATCGGATACGCAGTATTTT	CASSLVSGGQSDTQYF
TRBD1	TRBJ2-5	TRBV5-4	NA	TGTGCCAGCAGCTACGGACAGGCCGAAGAGACCCAGTACTTC	CASSYGQAEETQYF
NA	TRBJ1-1	TRBV30	once	TGTGCCTGGAGTGACCCCAGGCTCTTTGGGAACACTGAAGCTTTCTTT	CAWSDPRLFGNTEAFF